The present TCR beta chain was sequenced within a study of human T cells and chemical hapten exposure. As the library was built, unique molecular identifiers were attached to individual cDNA molecules. Study processing details: Per sample, the median was around 100,000 TCRs, with values from roughly 25,000 to 750,000. TCRdb re-derived calls from the RACE reads in MiXCR, one entry per CDR3 protein. The V and J calls were determined by TCRdb, not by the authors. In the table there are 85,000 to 100,000 distinct CDR3 sequences, approximately 10% of which are singletons. This clonotype was detected a few times. Specified time point: patch test 2, 6 weeks after DPC sensitization. This sample's treatment: therapeutic diphenylcyclopropenone sensitization with weekly scalp DPC. The donor pool consisted of alopecia patients aged 18 to 70 years, considered suitable for DPC. The starting material was whole blood, obtained in connection with sensitization to the hapten diphenylcyclopropenone (DPC). The sequence was obtained from a man aged 35-49 years with alopecia areata. Some clones in this sample may be carry-over from other donors' samples.

The CDR3 DNA sequence: TGTGCCAGCAGCCAAGAGGGGACTGGGAATAATCAGCCCCAGCATTTT. Translation gives CASSQEGTGNNQPQHF. The chain carries TRBV4-2 and TRBJ1-5; a possible D gene is TRBD1 (5 bases). Germline V gene data show CDR1 as LGHNA and CDR2 as YNFKEQ. The CDR3 contains 16 residues. V was pared by 0 bases and J by 4 bases, with 13 bases between.